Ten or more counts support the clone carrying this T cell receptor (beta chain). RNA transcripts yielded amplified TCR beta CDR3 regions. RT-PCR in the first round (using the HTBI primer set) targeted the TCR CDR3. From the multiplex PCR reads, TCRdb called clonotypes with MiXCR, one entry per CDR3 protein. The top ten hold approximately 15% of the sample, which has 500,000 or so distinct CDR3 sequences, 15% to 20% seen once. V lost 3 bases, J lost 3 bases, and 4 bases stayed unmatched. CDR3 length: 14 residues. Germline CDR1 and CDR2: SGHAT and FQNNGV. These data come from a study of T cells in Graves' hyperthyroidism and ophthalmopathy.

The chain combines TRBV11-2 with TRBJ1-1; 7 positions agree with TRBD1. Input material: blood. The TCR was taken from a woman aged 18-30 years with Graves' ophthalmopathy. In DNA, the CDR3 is TGTGCCAGCAGCTTTCAGGGGGTTTACACTGAAGCTTTCTTT. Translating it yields CASSFQGVYTEAFF. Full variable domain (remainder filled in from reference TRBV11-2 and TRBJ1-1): EAGVAQSPRYKIIEKRQSVAFWCNPISGHATLYWYQQILGQGPKLLIQFQNNGVVDDSQLPKDRFSAERLKGVDSTLKIQPAKLEDSAVYLCASSFQGVYTEAFFGQGTRLTVV.